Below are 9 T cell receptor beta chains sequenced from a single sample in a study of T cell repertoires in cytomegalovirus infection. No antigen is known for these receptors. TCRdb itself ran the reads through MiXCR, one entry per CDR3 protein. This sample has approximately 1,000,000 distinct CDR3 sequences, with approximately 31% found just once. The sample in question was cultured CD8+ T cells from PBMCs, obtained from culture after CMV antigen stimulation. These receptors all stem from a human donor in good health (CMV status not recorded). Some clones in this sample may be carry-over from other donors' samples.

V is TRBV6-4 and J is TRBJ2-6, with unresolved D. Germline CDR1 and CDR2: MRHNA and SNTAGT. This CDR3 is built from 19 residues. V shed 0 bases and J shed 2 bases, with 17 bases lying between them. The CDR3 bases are TGTGCCAGCAGTGACTCGTTCAAGAACCTCTACACTGGGGCCAACGTCCTGACTTTC. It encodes CASSDSFKNLYTGANVLTF.

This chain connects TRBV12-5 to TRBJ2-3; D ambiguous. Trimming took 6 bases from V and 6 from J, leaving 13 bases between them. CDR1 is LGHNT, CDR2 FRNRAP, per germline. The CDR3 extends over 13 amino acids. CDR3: CASGWGISDTQYF. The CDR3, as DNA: TGTGCTAGTGGCTGGGGAATTTCGGATACGCAGTATTTT.

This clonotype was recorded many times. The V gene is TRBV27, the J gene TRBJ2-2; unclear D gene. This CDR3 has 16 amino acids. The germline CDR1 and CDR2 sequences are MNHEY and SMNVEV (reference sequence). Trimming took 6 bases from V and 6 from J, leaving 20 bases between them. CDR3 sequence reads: CASSYAHLEFPGELFF. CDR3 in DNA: TGTGCCAGCAGCTATGCTCACTTGGAGTTCCCCGGGGAGCTGTTTTTT.

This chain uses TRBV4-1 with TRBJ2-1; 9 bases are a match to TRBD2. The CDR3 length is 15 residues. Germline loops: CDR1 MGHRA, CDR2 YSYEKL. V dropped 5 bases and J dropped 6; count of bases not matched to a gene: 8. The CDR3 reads CASSMGAGGPNEQFF. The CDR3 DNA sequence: TGCGCCAGCAGCATGGGGGCGGGGGGGCCCAATGAGCAGTTCTTC.

The CDR3 here is CASTPDTNTEAFF. Here the CDR3 DNA reads TGTGCCAGCACCCCGGATACGAACACTGAAGCTTTCTTT. The J gene is TRBJ1-1, the V gene TRBV12-3 or TRBV12-4; D is uncertain. The germline V and J ends were trimmed by 7 bases and 1 base, with 10 bases remaining between them. The CDR3 has 13 residues.

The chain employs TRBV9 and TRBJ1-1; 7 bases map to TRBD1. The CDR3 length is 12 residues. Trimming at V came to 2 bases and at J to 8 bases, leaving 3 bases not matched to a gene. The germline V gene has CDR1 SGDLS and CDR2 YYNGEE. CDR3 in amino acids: CASSVQDREAFF. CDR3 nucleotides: TGTGCCAGCAGCGTTCAGGACAGGGAAGCTTTCTTT.

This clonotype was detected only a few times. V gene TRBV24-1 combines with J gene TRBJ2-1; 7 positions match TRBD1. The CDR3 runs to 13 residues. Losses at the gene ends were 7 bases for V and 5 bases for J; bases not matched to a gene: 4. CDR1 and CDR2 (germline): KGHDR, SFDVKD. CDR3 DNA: TGTGCCACCAGGACAGGGACCCACAATGAGCAGTTCTTC. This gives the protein CATRTGTHNEQFF.

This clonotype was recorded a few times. The CDR3 loop is CASRTSGGARETQYF. The CDR3 bases are TGCGCCAGCAGAACTAGCGGGGGGGCTCGAGAGACCCAGTACTTC. The chain recombines TRBV5-1 with TRBJ2-5, with 13 bases that match TRBD2. The CDR3 runs to 15 residues. The junction had 5 bases not matched to a gene; V was cut back by 5 bases and J by 4 bases. In germline, CDR1 is SGHRS, CDR2 YFSETQ.

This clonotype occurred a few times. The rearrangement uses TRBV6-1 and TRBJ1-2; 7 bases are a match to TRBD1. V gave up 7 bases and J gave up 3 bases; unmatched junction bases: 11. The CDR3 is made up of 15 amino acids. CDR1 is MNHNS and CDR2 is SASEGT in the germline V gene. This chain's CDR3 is CASKGPGQRYYGYTF. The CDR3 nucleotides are TGTGCCAGCAAAGGTCCGGGACAGCGATACTATGGCTACACCTTC.